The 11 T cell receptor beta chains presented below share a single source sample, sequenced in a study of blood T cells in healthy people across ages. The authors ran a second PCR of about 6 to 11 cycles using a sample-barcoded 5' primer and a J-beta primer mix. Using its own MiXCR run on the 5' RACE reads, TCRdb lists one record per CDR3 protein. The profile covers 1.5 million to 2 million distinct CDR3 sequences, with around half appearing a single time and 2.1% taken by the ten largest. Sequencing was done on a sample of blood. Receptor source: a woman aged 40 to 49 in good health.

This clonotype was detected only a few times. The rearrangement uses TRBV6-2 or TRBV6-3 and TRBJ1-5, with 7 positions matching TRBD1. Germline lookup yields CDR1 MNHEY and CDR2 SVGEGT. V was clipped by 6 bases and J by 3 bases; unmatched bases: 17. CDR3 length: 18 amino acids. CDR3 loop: CASSLKPSTGNTNQPQHF. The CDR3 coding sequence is TGTGCCAGCAGCCTCAAGCCGTCGACAGGGAATACCAATCAGCCCCAGCATTTT.

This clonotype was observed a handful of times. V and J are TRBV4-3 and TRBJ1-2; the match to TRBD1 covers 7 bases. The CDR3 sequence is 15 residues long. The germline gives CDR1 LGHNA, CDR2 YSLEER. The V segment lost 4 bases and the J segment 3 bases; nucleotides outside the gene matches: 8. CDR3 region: CASSRGVGGDYGYTF. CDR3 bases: TGCGCCAGCAGCCGGGGAGTAGGGGGCGACTATGGCTACACCTTC.

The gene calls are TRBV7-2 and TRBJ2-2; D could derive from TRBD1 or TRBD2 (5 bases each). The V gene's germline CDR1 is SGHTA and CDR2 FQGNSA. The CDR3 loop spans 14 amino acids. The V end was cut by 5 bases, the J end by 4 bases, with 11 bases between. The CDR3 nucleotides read TGTGCCAGCAGCCAGGGTCGGGGCACCGGGGAGCTGTTTTTT. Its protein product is CASSQGRGTGELFF.

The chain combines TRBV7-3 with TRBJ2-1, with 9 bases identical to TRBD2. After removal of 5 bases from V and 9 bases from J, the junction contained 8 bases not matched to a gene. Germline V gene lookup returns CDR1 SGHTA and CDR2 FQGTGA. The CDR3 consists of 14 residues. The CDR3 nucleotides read TGTGCCAGCAGCCTAGCGGGGCATTCCAGTGAGCAGTTCTTC. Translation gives CASSLAGHSSEQFF.

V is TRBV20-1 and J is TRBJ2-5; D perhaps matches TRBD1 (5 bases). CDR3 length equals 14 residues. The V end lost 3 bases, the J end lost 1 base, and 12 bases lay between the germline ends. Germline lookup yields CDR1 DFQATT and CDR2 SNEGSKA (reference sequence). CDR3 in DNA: TGCAGTGCTAGGAGGTTTAGGGGCCAAGAGACCCAGTACTTC. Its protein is CSARRFRGQETQYF.

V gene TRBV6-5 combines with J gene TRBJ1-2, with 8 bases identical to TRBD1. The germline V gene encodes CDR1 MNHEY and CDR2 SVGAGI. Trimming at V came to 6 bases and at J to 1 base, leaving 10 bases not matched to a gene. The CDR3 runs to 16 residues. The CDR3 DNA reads TGTGCCAGCAGCCGAGACAGGGGACCACTTAACTATGGCTACACCTTC. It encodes CASSRDRGPLNYGYTF.

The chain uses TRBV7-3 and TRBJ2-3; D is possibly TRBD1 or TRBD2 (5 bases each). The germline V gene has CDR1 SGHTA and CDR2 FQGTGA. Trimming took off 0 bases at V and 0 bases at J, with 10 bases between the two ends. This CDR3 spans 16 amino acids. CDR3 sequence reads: CASSLTGTISTDTQYF. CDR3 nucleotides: TGTGCCAGCAGCTTAACGGGGACCATTAGCACAGATACGCAGTATTTT.

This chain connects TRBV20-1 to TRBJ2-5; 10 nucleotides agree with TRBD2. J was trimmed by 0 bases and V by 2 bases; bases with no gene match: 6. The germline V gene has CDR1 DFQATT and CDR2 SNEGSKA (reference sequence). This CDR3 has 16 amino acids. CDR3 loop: CSARLPLAGYQETQYF. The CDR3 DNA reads TGCAGTGCTAGACTCCCACTAGCGGGGTACCAAGAGACCCAGTACTTC.

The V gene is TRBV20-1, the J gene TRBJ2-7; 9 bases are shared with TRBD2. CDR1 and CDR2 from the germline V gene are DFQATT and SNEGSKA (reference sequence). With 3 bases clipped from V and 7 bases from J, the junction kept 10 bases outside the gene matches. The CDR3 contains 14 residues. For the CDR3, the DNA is TGCAGTGCTAGCCCTGCGGGGGGGCTTCGAGAGCAGTACTTC. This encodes CSASPAGGLREQYF.

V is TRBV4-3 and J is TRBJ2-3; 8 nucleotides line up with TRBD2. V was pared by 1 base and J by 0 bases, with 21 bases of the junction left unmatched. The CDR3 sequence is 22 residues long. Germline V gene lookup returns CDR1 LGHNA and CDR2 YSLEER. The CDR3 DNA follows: TGCGCCAGCAGCCAAGGTCAAGGAGCGGGGGACTTAAGCCCCTTTAGCACAGATACGCAGTATTTT. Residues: CASSQGQGAGDLSPFSTDTQYF.

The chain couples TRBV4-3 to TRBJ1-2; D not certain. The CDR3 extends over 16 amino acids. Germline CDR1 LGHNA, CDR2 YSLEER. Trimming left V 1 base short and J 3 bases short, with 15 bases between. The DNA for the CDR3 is TGCGCCAGCAGCCAAGCGGTCCACTTGTGGGACTATGGCTACACCTTC. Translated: CASSQAVHLWDYGYTF.